This T cell receptor (beta chain) was recovered during a study of immune reconstitution after stem cell transplant in scleroderma. TCRdb passed the RT-PCR reads through MiXCR, listing each CDR3 protein once. The repertoire holds just under 5,000 distinct CDR3 sequences, approximately 8.5% seen once, with 4% to 5% in the top ten. This specimen was collected before or after autologous hematopoietic stem cell transplantation (not recorded which). The TCR comes from a male donor with systemic sclerosis.

The CDR3 region is CASSLPQETQYF. Here the CDR3 DNA reads TGTGCCAGCAGTTTACCCCAAGAGACCCAGTACTTC. The V call is TRBV28, the J call TRBJ2-5; D is unresolved. V shed 2 bases and J shed 1 base, with 2 bases lying between them. Germline loops: CDR1 MDHEN, CDR2 SYDVKM. CDR3 length equals 12 residues.